This T cell receptor (beta chain) was documented in a study of regulatory T cells in long-lasting Graves disease. Trimming stripped 6 bases from V and 5 bases from J, with 14 bases between. This CDR3 contains 14 residues. From germline, CDR1 is MNHEY and CDR2 SMNVEV (reference sequence). The time point denotes: persistent/refractory GD, antithyroid drugs over 5 years with positive TRAb. With RNA extracted from PBMCs as input, the TCR library was made. Broader study findings: Shared public clonotypes totalled 2,741 in persistent patients, compared with approximately 970 in new patients.

Construction of the TCR beta libraries employed iRepertoire HTBI primers in conjunction with Arm-PCR of CDR3 regions. TCRdb re-analysed the multiplex PCR reads in MiXCR, keeping a single row per CDR3 protein. The data contain a few hundred thousand distinct CDR3 sequences, around a fifth of them singletons. The table lists this clonotype with a few counts. As yet, its antigen is unknown. This sample comprised peripheral blood mononuclear cells (PBMCs), obtained when the disease was refractory, from a patient treated with antithyroid drugs. The V and J genes are TRBV27 and TRBJ1-5; a weak D match, TRBD1 (5 bases). The source of this sequence is a female donor with Graves disease. CDR3 bases: TGTGCCAGCAGCCTTCGACAGAATGATCAGCCCCAGCATTTT. Amino acid sequence: CASSLRQNDQPQHF.